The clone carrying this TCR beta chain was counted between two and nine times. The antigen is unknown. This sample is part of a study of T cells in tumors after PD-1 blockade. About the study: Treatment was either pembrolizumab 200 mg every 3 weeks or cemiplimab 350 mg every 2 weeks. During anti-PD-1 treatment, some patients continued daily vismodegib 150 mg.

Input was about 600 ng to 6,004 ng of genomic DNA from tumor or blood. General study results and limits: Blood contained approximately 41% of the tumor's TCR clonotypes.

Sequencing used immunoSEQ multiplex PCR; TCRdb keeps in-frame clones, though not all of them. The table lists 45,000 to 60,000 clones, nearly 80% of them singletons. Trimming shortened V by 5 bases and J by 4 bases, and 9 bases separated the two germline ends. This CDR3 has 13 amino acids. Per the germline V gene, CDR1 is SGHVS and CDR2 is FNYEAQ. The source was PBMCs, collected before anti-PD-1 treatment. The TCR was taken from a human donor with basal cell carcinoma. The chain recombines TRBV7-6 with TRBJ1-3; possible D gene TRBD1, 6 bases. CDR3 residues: CASSQDRGNTIYF. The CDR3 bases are TGTGCCAGCAGCCAAGACAGGGGAAACACCATATATTTT.